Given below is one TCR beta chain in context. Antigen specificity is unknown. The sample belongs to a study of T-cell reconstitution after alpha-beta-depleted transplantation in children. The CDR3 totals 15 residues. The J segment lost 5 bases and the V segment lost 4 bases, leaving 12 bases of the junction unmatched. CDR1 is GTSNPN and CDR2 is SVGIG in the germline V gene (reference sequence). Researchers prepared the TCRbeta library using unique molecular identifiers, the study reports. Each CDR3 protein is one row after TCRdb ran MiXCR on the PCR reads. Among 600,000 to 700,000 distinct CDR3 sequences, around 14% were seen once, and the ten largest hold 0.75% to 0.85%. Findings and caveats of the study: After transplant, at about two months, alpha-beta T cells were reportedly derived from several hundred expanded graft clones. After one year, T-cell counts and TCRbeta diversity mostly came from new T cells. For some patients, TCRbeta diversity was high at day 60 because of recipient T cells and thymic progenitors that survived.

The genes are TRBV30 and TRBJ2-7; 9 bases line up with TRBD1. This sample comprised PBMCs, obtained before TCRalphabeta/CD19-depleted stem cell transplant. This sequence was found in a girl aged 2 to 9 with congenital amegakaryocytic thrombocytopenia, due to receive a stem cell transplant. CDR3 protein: CAWKFLGTGPNEQYF. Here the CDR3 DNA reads TGTGCCTGGAAATTCCTCGGGACAGGGCCCAACGAGCAGTACTTC.